The 22 T cell receptor beta chains below all came from one sample that was sequenced in a study of T cells in Graves' hyperthyroidism and ophthalmopathy. The CDR3 regions of TCR beta were amplified from RNA transcripts. HTBI primers were employed in a first-round RT-PCR of the TCR CDR3. TCRdb called the multiplex PCR reads again in MiXCR, with one record for every CDR3 protein. The sample holds some 270,000 distinct CDR3 sequences, approximately 25% seen once. Sequencing was carried out using blood. These receptors all come from a woman between 40 and 50 years old with Graves' ophthalmopathy.

This clonotype has just a few counts. At one of its ends the junction is not consistent with the germline gene, which may arise from a read error. J is TRBJ1-2 and V is TRBV27, with 9 bases matching TRBD1. Germline assignment: CDR1 MNHEY and CDR2 SMNVEV (reference sequence). The CDR3 covers 14 residues. CDR3 protein: CASSLVGTGYGYNF. CDR3 nucleotide sequence: TGTGCCAGCAGCCTGGTCGGGACAGGGTATGGCTACAACTTC.

This clonotype was seen ten or more times. The chain uses TRBV20-1 and TRBJ1-1; D ambiguous. The CDR3 extends over 13 amino acids. Trimming shortened V by 4 bases and J by 0 bases, and 9 bases separated the two germline ends. CDR1 is DFQATT, CDR2 SNEGSKA, per germline (reference sequence). CDR3 in DNA: TGCAGTGCTATTAGGCAGCTGAACACTGAAGCTTTCTTT. Its protein product is CSAIRQLNTEAFF.

In this sample, this clonotype turned up a few times. A much larger clone differs by one base, so this may be a read error. The chain links TRBV5-1 to TRBJ1-1; maybe TRBD1 (6 bases). The CDR3 spans 18 residues. Germline loops: CDR1 SGHRS, CDR2 YFSETQ. With 0 bases removed from V and 1 base from J, the gap between germline ends came to 19 bases. The CDR3 region has the DNA TGCGCCAGCAGCTTGGGAATAGACAGGTATTGGGGGAACACTGAAGCTTTCTTT. Protein sequence: CASSLGIDRYWGNTEAFF.

At least ten counts were recorded for this clonotype. V gene TRBV6-2 or TRBV6-3 combines with J gene TRBJ2-6; TRBD2 aligns across 11 bases. The CDR3 contains 19 residues. V gave up 2 bases and J gave up 0 bases; unmatched junction bases: 6. Germline V gene lookup returns CDR1 MNHEY and CDR2 SVGEGT. CDR3 amino acids: CASSYGIAGGPSGANVLTF. The CDR3 nucleotides read TGTGCCAGCAGTTACGGAATAGCGGGAGGGCCCTCTGGGGCCAACGTCCTGACTTTC.

The chain is built from TRBV7-3 and TRBJ2-7; the match to TRBD1 covers 10 bases. The germline V gene encodes CDR1 SGHTA and CDR2 FQGTGA. J gave up 3 bases and V 2 bases, and 4 bases lay outside the gene matches. This CDR3 is 15 amino acids long. The CDR3 bases are TGTGCCAGCAGCTTATGGACAGGGGGGAACTACGAGCAGTACTTC. This codes for CASSLWTGGNYEQYF.

The V and J genes are TRBV12-3 or TRBV12-4 and TRBJ1-5; 8 bases align to TRBD1. After removal of 6 bases from V and 0 bases from J, the junction contained 10 bases not matched to a gene. The CDR3 is 17 residues long. The CDR3 protein is CASREGTGAYSNQPQHF. The CDR3 nucleotides are TGTGCCAGCAGGGAGGGGACAGGCGCTTATAGCAATCAGCCCCAGCATTTT.

At least ten counts were recorded for this clonotype. The chain combines TRBV12-3 or TRBV12-4 with TRBJ1-5; a weak D match, TRBD1 (6 bases). The CDR3 has 15 amino acids. With 2 bases removed from V and 2 bases from J, the gap between germline ends came to 10 bases. The CDR3 sequence is CASSLSGVRNQPQHF. CDR3 DNA sequence: TGTGCCAGCAGTTTATCAGGGGTACGCAATCAGCCCCAGCATTTT.

This clonotype was detected ten times or more. This chain links TRBV14 with TRBJ2-5; a weak D match, TRBD1 (5 bases). Trimming stripped 0 bases from V and 0 bases from J, with 11 bases between. This CDR3 has 16 amino acids. The germline CDR1 and CDR2 sequences are SGHDN and FVKESK. CDR3 DNA sequence: TGTGCCAGCAGCCAAGAAAGGGGCACGTACCAAGAGACCCAGTACTTC. Translating it yields CASSQERGTYQETQYF. Full variable domain (rest looked up from reference TRBV14 and TRBJ2-5): EAGVTQFPSHSVIEKGQTVTLRCDPISGHDNLYWYRRVMGKEIKFLLHFVKESKQDESGMPNNRFLAERTGGTYSTLKVQPAELEDSGVYFCASSQERGTYQETQYFGPGTRLLVL.

At least ten counts were recorded for this clonotype. The chain recombines TRBV7-6 with TRBJ2-7; D may be TRBD2 (6 bases). Trimming stripped 4 bases from V and 1 base from J, with 20 bases between. The germline V gene has CDR1 SGHVS and CDR2 FNYEAQ. The CDR3 consists of 17 residues. This CDR3 is CASSSLPWDGRSYEQYF. DNA for the CDR3: TGTGCCAGCAGCTCACTTCCTTGGGACGGGAGATCCTACGAGCAGTACTTC.

This clonotype was recorded many times. This chain joins TRBV11-1 and TRBJ1-1, with 7 bases that match TRBD1. The CDR3 spans 15 residues. Per the germline V gene, CDR1 is SGHAT and CDR2 is FQDESV (reference sequence). V lost 2 bases and J lost 1; bases outside the gene matches: 4. The CDR3 here is CASSLQGQANTEAFF. The CDR3 nucleotides read TGTGCCAGCAGCTTACAAGGACAGGCGAACACTGAAGCTTTCTTT.

At least ten counts were recorded for this clonotype. The J gene is TRBJ2-7, the V gene TRBV2; no clear D. Germline CDR1 and CDR2: SNHLY and FYNNEI. The CDR3 runs to 18 residues. V lost 4 bases and J 6 bases, leaving 28 bases between the germline ends. CDR3 sequence: CASSAVQTKSGKVGEQYF. The CDR3 DNA sequence: TGTGCCAGCAGTGCAGTCCAAACAAAGTCCGGTAAAGTGGGCGAGCAGTACTTC.

The rearrangement links TRBV2 to TRBJ1-2; 12 bases map to TRBD1. Per germline, CDR1 SNHLY and CDR2 FYNNEI. V trimming: 7 bases; J trimming: 3 bases; junction bases outside the gene matches: 6. The CDR3 length is 15 residues. The CDR3 is CASTRDRGQHYGYTF. CDR3 coding DNA: TGTGCCAGCACCCGGGACAGGGGGCAACACTATGGCTACACCTTC.

This chain uses TRBV7-2 with TRBJ1-1; unclear D gene. CDR3 length equals 15 residues. Trimming took off 3 bases at V and 0 bases at J, with 11 bases between the two ends. From germline, CDR1 is SGHTA and CDR2 FQGNSA. CDR3 protein: CASSFNPGMNTEAFF. The DNA of the CDR3 is TGTGCCAGCAGCTTTAACCCGGGGATGAACACTGAAGCTTTCTTT.

This clonotype was observed at least ten times. The rearrangement links TRBV5-1 to TRBJ1-3, with D hard to call. Trimming stripped 4 bases from V and 2 bases from J, with 13 bases between. This CDR3 has 15 residues. Germline lookup yields CDR1 SGHRS and CDR2 YFSETQ. CDR3 nucleotide sequence: TGCGCCAGCAGCCCCCGCTTCCCGGCTGGAAACACCATATATTTT. Amino acids: CASSPRFPAGNTIYF. Based on the CDR3 plus reference TRBV5-1 and TRBJ1-3, the full variable domain is KAGVTQTPRYLIKTRGQQVTLSCSPISGHRSVSWYQQTPGQGLQFLFEYFSETQRNKGNFPGRFSGRQFSNSRSEMNVSTLELGDSALYLCASSPRFPAGNTIYFGEGSWLTVV.

The chain is built from TRBV6-1 and TRBJ2-5, with D tentatively TRBD1 (6 bases). CDR3 length: 12 residues. Germline values: CDR1 MNHNS, CDR2 SASEGT. Between the trimmed V and J ends, which lost 8 bases and 7 bases, there was a span of 14 bases. This CDR3 reads CASGSPQGTQYF. CDR3 sequence (DNA): TGTGCCAGCGGGAGTCCACAGGGGACCCAGTACTTC.

This clonotype has at least ten counts. The V and J genes are TRBV11-2 and TRBJ1-3; tentatively, D is TRBD1 (5 bases). The germline V and J ends were trimmed by 3 bases and 0 bases, with 15 bases remaining between them. Germline loops: CDR1 SGHAT, CDR2 FQNNGV. The CDR3 spans 17 residues. CDR3 coding DNA: TGTGCCAGCAGCTTTTCGTGGCAGGGCAGCTCTGGAAACACCATATATTTT. Translating gives CASSFSWQGSSGNTIYF.

This clonotype was observed many times. The chain couples TRBV11-2 to TRBJ2-6, with TRBD1 matching over 9 bases. J was trimmed by 0 bases and V by 1 base; bases with no gene match: 4. Germline V gene lookup returns CDR1 SGHAT and CDR2 FQNNGV. The CDR3 covers 18 residues. CDR3 DNA sequence: TGTGCCAGCAGCTTAGTAGGACAGGGGTTCTCTGGGGCCAACGTCCTGACTTTC. Its protein product is CASSLVGQGFSGANVLTF.

This clonotype occurred many times. The chain links TRBV28 to TRBJ2-7; D remains ambiguous. V was clipped by 3 bases and J by 0 bases, with 12 bases between them. The CDR3 sequence is 15 residues long. Germline CDR1 reads MDHEN; CDR2 reads SYDVKM. The CDR3 nucleotides read TGTGCCAGCAGTTTTGGACGCGCAAACTCCTACGAGCAGTACTTC. It translates to CASSFGRANSYEQYF.

This clonotype was recorded at least ten times. The genes are TRBV19 and TRBJ1-5; 9 bases match TRBD1. The CDR3 runs 14 residues. Germline values: CDR1 LNHDA, CDR2 SQIVND (reference sequence). Trimming took 6 bases from V and 2 from J; bases not matched to a gene: 2. The CDR3 region has the DNA TGTGCCAGTAGCGGACAGGGGCGCAATCAGCCCCAGCATTTT. Protein sequence: CASSGQGRNQPQHF.

This clonotype was seen repeatedly, ten times or more. The V and J genes are TRBV7-2 and TRBJ2-5; possible D gene TRBD2, 6 bases. The length of the CDR3 is 14 residues. CDR1 is SGHTA, CDR2 FQGNSA, per germline. Trimming removed 5 bases at V and 5 bases at J, with 15 bases between. The CDR3 sequence is CASSPRRDSETQYF. Here the CDR3 DNA reads TGTGCCAGCAGCCCCCGCCGGGACTCCGAGACCCAGTACTTC.

This clonotype came up a few times. This chain uses TRBV9 with TRBJ2-7, with D unclear. Per the germline V gene, CDR1 is SGDLS and CDR2 is YYNGEE. The CDR3 contains 15 residues. Deletions cut 0 bases from V and 2 bases from J, with 12 bases between. CDR3 loop: CASSVDGSSAYEQYF. The CDR3 nucleotides read TGTGCCAGCAGCGTAGATGGCTCATCAGCCTACGAGCAGTACTTC.

In its sample, this clonotype was seen many times. The CDR3 protein is CASSVGTADNQPQHF. CDR3 DNA sequence: TGTGCCAGCAGCGTCGGGACGGCCGACAATCAGCCCCAGCATTTT. This chain connects TRBV7-9 to TRBJ1-5; D is perhaps TRBD1 (5 bases). Germline loops: CDR1 SEHNR, CDR2 FQNEAQ (reference sequence). V was clipped by 5 bases and J by 3 bases, with 14 bases between them. The CDR3 spans 15 residues.